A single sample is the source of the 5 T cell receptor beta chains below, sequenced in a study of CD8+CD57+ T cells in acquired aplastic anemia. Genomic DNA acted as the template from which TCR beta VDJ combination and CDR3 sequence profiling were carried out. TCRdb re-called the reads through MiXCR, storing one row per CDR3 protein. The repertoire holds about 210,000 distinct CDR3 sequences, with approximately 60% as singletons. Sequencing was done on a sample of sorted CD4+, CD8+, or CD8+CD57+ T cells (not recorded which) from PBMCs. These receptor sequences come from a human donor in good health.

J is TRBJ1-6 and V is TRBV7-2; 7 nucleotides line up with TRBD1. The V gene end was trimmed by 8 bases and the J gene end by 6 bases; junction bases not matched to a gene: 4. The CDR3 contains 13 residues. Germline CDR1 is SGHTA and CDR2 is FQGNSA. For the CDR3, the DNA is TGTGCCAGCGCCGGGACAGTTAATTCACCCCTCCACTTT. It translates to CASAGTVNSPLHF.

The DNA for the CDR3 is TGTGCCAGCAGCTTAAGCGGCTCCTACAATGAGCAGTTCTTC. Translation: CASSLSGSYNEQFF. J is TRBJ2-1 and V is TRBV7-9, with a weak D call TRBD2 (5 bases). The CDR3 extends over 14 amino acids. Germline lookup yields CDR1 SEHNR and CDR2 FQNEAQ (reference sequence). V lost 2 bases, J lost 0 bases, and 5 bases lay in between.

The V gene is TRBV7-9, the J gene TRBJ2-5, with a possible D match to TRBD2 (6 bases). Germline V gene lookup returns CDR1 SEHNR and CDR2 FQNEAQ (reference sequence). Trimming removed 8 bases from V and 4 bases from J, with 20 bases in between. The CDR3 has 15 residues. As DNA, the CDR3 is TGTGCCAGCCATAAGGAGCAGGCCGGGGGAGAGACCCAGTACTTC. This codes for CASHKEQAGGETQYF.

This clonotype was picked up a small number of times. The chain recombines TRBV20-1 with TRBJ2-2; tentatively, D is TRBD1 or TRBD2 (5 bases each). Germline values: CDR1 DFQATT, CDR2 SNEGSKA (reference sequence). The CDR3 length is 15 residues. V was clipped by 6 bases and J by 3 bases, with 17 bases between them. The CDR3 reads CSATSLGTDTGELFF. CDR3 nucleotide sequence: TGCAGTGCCACCAGTTTAGGGACGGACACCGGGGAGCTGTTTTTT.

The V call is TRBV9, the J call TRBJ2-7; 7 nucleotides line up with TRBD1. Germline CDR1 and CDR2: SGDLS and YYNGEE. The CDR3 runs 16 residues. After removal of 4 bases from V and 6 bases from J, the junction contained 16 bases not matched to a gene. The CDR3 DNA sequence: TGTGCCAGCAGCTTTACGAGGGACAGCCCCATGGGCGAGCAGTACTTC. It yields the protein CASSFTRDSPMGEQYF.